One sample yielded the 2 T cell receptor beta chains listed below, sequenced in a study of Ad26.COV2.S vaccination and SARS-CoV-2 variants. Treatment defined: some 19 received Ad26.COV2.S at low or high dose, single or two shots; 5 received placebo; per-sample allocation not given. Samples came from day 63 after the first vaccine or placebo injection. Method: immunoSEQ multiplex PCR; TCRdb's copy keeps in-frame clones and lacks some. The table shows 300,000 to 400,000 clones, with around 89% occurring only once. Sequenced material: peripheral blood, taken in a trial of Ad26.COV2.S vaccine versus placebo. The receptors derive from a person aged 18-65 years who received the Ad26.COV2.S COVID-19 vaccine or a placebo.

V and J are TRBV3-1 (or the pseudogene TRBV3-2) and TRBJ2-1, with unresolved D. The germline V gene has CDR1 LGHDT and CDR2 YNNKEL (reference sequence). The CDR3 sequence is 12 residues long. The V and J ends lost 3 bases and 8 bases respectively, with 8 bases between them. The CDR3 nucleotides read TGTGCCAGCAGCCAGTCCTGGGATGAGCAGTTCTTC. Its protein product is CASSQSWDEQFF.

V is TRBV7-9 and J is TRBJ2-3; maybe TRBD2 (6 bases). This CDR3 region has 14 residues. V was shortened by 5 bases and J by 6 bases, with 15 bases between the two germline ends. CDR1 is SEHNR, CDR2 FQNEAQ, per germline (reference sequence). The CDR3 sequence: CASSPVADRDTQYF. As DNA, the CDR3 is TGTGCCAGCAGCCCCGTAGCGGATAGGGATACGCAGTATTTT.